Below, one TCR beta chain is given with its context. The CDR3 has 16 residues. The V end was cut by 5 bases, the J end by 4 bases, with 23 bases between. The germline gives CDR1 GTSNPN, CDR2 SVGIG (reference sequence). This sample is drawn from a study of T cell changes during pregnancy in multiple sclerosis. Libraries were prepared by immunoSEQ multiplex PCR; TCRdb keeps only in-frame clonotypes and omits some of them. This sample has about 59,000 clones, with 92% found just once. V is TRBV30 and J is TRBJ1-2; possibly TRBD1 for D (5 bases). This receptor was taken from a female donor in good health, enrolled as a control in a pregnancy study. The sequences come from peripheral blood, collected in the second trimester of pregnancy. In DNA, the CDR3 is TGTGCCTGGTCCCGAACCCAAAACAGGTCCTTCTATGGCTACACCTTC. Translated, it gives CAWSRTQNRSFYGYTF.